The entry below gives a single T cell receptor beta chain sequence along with its context. Its antigen is not identified. Under the ViraFEST assay, PBMC were stimulated with viral peptide pools so that antigen-specific CD4+ T cells expanded. Sequencing was performed afterwards. Following a roughly eleven-day culture, CD4+ T cells were purified. Every participant took two doses of the BNT162b2 or mRNA-1273 vaccine. It was on days 3 and 7 that half the medium was replaced with IL-2 medium. Sequenced by immunoSEQ multiplex PCR; TCRdb stores in-frame clones only, minus some. This sample has fewer than 90,000 clones, with over 70% found just once. The sample originates from a study of vaccination effects on CD4 cells after COVID-19. Whole-study context: The median interval between the second dose and post-vaccine sampling was 72 days.

Trimming shortened V by 0 bases and J by 7 bases, and 10 bases separated the two germline ends. Germline V gene lookup returns CDR1 SGHRS and CDR2 YFSETQ. The CDR3 is 13 amino acids. The chain carries TRBV5-1 and TRBJ1-2; possible D gene TRBD1, 5 bases. The receptor's source is a human donor who received a COVID-19 vaccine. The material was CD4+ T cells from PBMCs cultured with HCoV-OC43 spike peptides, obtained after COVID-19 vaccination. Regarding subset: HCoV-OC43 spike overlapping peptide pool stimulation. CDR3: CASSLGTGSGYTF. CDR3 nucleotide sequence: TGCGCCAGCAGCTTGGGTACAGGAAGTGGCTACACCTTC.